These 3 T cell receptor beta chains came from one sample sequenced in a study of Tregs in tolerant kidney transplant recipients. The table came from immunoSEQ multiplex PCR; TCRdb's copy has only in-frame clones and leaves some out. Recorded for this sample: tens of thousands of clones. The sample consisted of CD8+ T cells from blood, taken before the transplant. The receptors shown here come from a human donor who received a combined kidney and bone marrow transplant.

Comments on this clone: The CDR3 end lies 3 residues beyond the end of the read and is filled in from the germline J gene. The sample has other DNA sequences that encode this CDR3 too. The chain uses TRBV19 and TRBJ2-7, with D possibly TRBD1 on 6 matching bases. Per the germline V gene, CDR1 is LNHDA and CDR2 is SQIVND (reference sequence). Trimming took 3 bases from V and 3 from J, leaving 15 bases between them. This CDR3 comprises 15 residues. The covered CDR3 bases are TGTGCCAGTAGTATTAATAGGGGGATCGTCTACGAG. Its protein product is CASSINRGIVYE. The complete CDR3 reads CASSINRGIVYEQYF.

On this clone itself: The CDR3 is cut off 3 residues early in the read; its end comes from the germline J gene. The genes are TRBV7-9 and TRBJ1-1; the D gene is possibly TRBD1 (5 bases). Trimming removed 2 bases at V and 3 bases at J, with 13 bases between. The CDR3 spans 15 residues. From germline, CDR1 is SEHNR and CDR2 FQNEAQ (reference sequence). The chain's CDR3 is CASSLRGSWDTEAFF. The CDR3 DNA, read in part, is TGTGCCAGCAGCTTACGGGGGTCATGGGACACTGAA.

This CDR3 is CASSPLQDQPQHF. Partial CDR3 DNA: TGCGCCAGCAGTCCTCTTCAGGATCAGCCC. The chain employs TRBV23-1 and TRBJ1-5; the D is unclear. The sequence runs out 3 residues before the end of the CDR3; the remainder is reconstructed from the germline J gene. TRBV23-1 is classed as an ORF, of uncertain function. This CDR3 comprises 13 residues. V lost 4 bases to trimming and J lost 5 bases, with 9 bases between them.